This TCR beta chain comes out of a study of T cell repertoires in cytomegalovirus infection. Study as a whole: CMV infection plus the matching HLA type was flagged by public TCR beta signatures. Study-level results: People with CMV and the relevant HLA were identified by cumulative public TCR beta family frequency. In two of eight donors, the top clonotype was HLA-C-restricted CMV-specific.

CDR1 is SEHNR and CDR2 is FQNEAQ in the germline V gene (reference sequence). Trimming took off 5 bases at V and 1 base at J, with 7 bases between the two ends. The CDR3 spans 13 residues. Using its own MiXCR run on the reads, TCRdb lists one record per CDR3 protein. Of approximately 500,000 distinct CDR3 sequences listed, about 11% are singletons. This clonotype appeared many times. The target antigen is unknown. The sample consisted of PBMCs. This chain links TRBV7-9 with TRBJ2-3; possible D gene TRBD2, 5 bases. This TCR was recovered from a human donor in good health (CMV status not recorded). Some clones in this sample may be carry-over from other donors' samples. The CDR3 loop reads CASSAGGTDTQYF. DNA for the CDR3: TGTGCCAGCAGCGCGGGCGGCACAGATACGCAGTATTTT.